The rows below give T cell receptor beta chains drawn from one sample of a study of blood T cell repertoires in COVID-19. Data came from immunoSEQ multiplex PCR; TCRdb stores just in-frame clones and leaves some out. The data show about 240,000 clones, just under 85% seen once. Sequences were obtained from peripheral blood. These receptors originate from an elderly woman with acute or convalescent COVID-19. Both conserved end residues are part of each CDR3. D genes are given only for firm matches. Clone size is stated in some rows and not others, as once, few, many or a class when expanded.

D | size | J | V | CDR3 | DNA
. | . | TRBJ1-1 | TRBV30 | CAWSPRGGRTEAFF | TGTGCCTGGAGTCCCCGGGGGGGGCGGACTGAAGCTTTCTTT
. | few | TRBJ2-1 | TRBV12-3/TRBV12-4 | CATQRNEQFF | TGTGCCACCCAGCGGAATGAGCAGTTCTTC
TRBD1 | few | TRBJ1-6 | TRBV7-3 | CASSQTGTAASPLHF | TGTGCCAGCAGCCAAACCGGGACAGCGGCTTCACCCCTCCACTTT
TRBD1 | . | TRBJ1-6 | TRBV30 | CAWRTPGQGINSPLHF | TGTGCCTGGAGAACCCCCGGACAGGGAATCAATTCACCCCTCCACTTT
TRBD1 | . | TRBJ1-4 | TRBV2 | CASRRYYRDREEKLFF | TGTGCCAGCAGGAGATACTACCGGGACAGGGAAGAAAAACTGTTTTTT
. | . | TRBJ2-5 | TRBV29-1 | CSAPGGIQETQYF | TGCAGCGCCCCAGGGGGGATTCAAGAGACCCAGTACTTC
TRBD1 | . | TRBJ1-2 | TRBV6-5 | CASSPGQGFYGYTF | TGTGCCAGCAGTCCGGGACAGGGCTTCTATGGCTACACCTTC
. | once | TRBJ2-5 | TRBV19 | CASSIMGAETQYF | TGTGCCAGTAGTATTATGGGGGCGGAGACCCAGTACTTC
. | . | TRBJ2-1 | TRBV2 | CASGGNEQFF | TGTGCCAGCGGCGGGAATGAGCAGTTCTTC
. | once | TRBJ1-6 | TRBV7-2 | CASSAERGSRSPLHF | TGTGCCAGCAGCGCCGAAAGGGGAAGTCGTTCACCCCTCCACTTT
. | . | TRBJ2-3 | TRBV6-1 | CASSDRPSSTQYF | TGTGCCAGCAGTGATAGGCCCTCTAGTACGCAGTATTTT
. | . | TRBJ2-2 | TRBV6-5 | CASQGVGTGELFF | TGTGCCAGCCAGGGTGTCGGCACCGGGGAGCTGTTTTTT
TRBD1 | once | TRBJ2-1 | TRBV5-4 | CAGSFPPRTGDNEQFF | TGTGCCGGCAGCTTCCCGCCAAGGACAGGGGACAATGAGCAGTTCTTC
. | once | TRBJ2-1 | TRBV5-1 | CASSLSGLISYNEQFF | TGCGCCAGCAGCTTGTCGGGACTTATCTCCTACAATGAGCAGTTCTTC
. | . | TRBJ2-3 | TRBV28 | CASSSGLQDTDTQYF | TGTGCCAGCAGTTCGGGACTCCAGGACACAGATACGCAGTATTTT
TRBD1 | . | TRBJ1-6 | TRBV7-6 | CASSSSDRGSSPLHF | TGTGCCAGCAGCTCGTCGGACAGGGGGAGCTCACCCCTCCACTTT
TRBD1 | few | TRBJ2-1 | TRBV6-5 | CASSYRQGGSYNEQFF | TGTGCCAGCAGTTACAGACAGGGTGGGTCCTACAATGAGCAGTTCTTC
. | . | TRBJ2-1 | TRBV18 | CASSPSNTGAREAFF | TGTGCCAGCTCACCAAGCAATACCGGAGCTAGAGAGGCGTTCTTC
. | . | TRBJ2-2 | TRBV18 | CASSPLQANTGELFF | TGTGCCAGCTCACCATTACAGGCGAACACCGGGGAGCTGTTTTTT
. | . | TRBJ2-7 | TRBV3-1/TRBV3-2 | CASSHPGVPYEQYF | TGTGCCAGCAGCCACCCCGGGGTCCCCTACGAGCAGTACTTC
. | . | TRBJ2-3 | TRBV11-2 | CASSRLGAGTDTQYF | TGTGCCAGCAGCAGACTAGGGGCTGGCACAGATACGCAGTATTTT
. | . | TRBJ1-5 | TRBV1 | CTSSQFGLYQPQHF | TGCACCAGCAGCCAGTTTGGGCTGTATCAGCCCCAGCATTTT
. | . | TRBJ2-1 | TRBV19 | CASSIDRRAPLNEQFF | TGTGCCAGTAGTATAGATCGGAGGGCCCCTCTCAATGAGCAGTTCTTC
. | . | TRBJ2-7 | TRBV5-1 | CASSLVQGTYEQYF | TGCGCCAGCAGCTTGGTACAGGGGACTTACGAGCAGTACTTC
. | . | TRBJ1-1 | TRBV7-2 | CASSLAPGGNTEAFF | TGTGCCAGCAGCTTAGCTCCCGGGGGGAACACTGAAGCTTTCTTT
. | . | TRBJ2-6 | TRBV7-9 | CASSLAVPSGANVLTF | TGTGCCAGCAGCTTAGCCGTCCCTTCTGGGGCCAACGTCCTGACTTTC
TRBD1 | . | TRBJ2-7 | TRBV29-1 | CSVEAQGARSYEQYF | TGCAGCGTTGAAGCCCAGGGGGCCCGCTCCTACGAGCAGTACTTC
. | . | TRBJ2-7 | TRBV3-1/TRBV3-2 | CASSQRDGYEQYF | TGTGCCAGCAGCCAGCGGGACGGCTACGAGCAGTACTTC
. | . | TRBJ1-1 | TRBV14 | CASSQEGIRSQGAFF | TGTGCCAGCAGCCAAGAGGGCATCAGGTCCCAGGGAGCTTTCTTT
. | once | TRBJ1-1 | TRBV5-5 | CASSPLGGATEAFF | TGTGCCAGCAGCCCCCTGGGGGGGGCCACTGAAGCTTTCTTT
. | . | TRBJ2-1 | TRBV2 | CASSGTRLSYNEQFF | TGTGCCAGCAGTGGTACCAGGCTCTCCTACAATGAGCAGTTCTTC
. | . | TRBJ2-2 | TRBV7-3 | CASSPGGAGELFF | TGTGCCAGCAGCCCTGGGGGGGCCGGGGAGCTGTTTTTC
. | many | TRBJ1-6 | TRBV27 | CASAPEGPYNSPLHF | TGTGCCAGCGCTCCAGAGGGCCCCTATAATTCACCCCTCCACTTT
TRBD1 | . | TRBJ2-7 | TRBV27 | CASSLFQGAIYEQYF | TGTGCCAGCAGTTTATTCCAGGGGGCGATCTACGAGCAGTACTTC
. | . | TRBJ1-2 | TRBV5-4 | CASSGPQGLGGYTF | TGTGCCAGCAGCGGACCTCAGGGGTTAGGAGGCTACACCTTC
. | . | TRBJ1-2 | TRBV29-1 | CSAQTLAYGYTF | TGCAGCGCCCAGACACTGGCTTATGGCTACACCTTC
. | . | TRBJ1-5 | TRBV6-5 | CASSRGQPQHF | TGTGCCAGCAGTCGGGGTCAGCCCCAGCATTTT
. | . | TRBJ1-1 | TRBV25-1 | CASSPDTGHTEAFF | TGTGCCAGCAGCCCCGACACAGGGCACACTGAAGCTTTCTTT
. | . | TRBJ2-7 | TRBV7-2 | CASSLLGQDSYEQYF | TGTGCCAGCAGCTTACTCGGTCAGGATTCCTACGAGCAGTACTTC
. | . | TRBJ1-1 | TRBV5-1 | CASSLQGTEAFF | TGCGCCAGCAGCTTACAGGGCACTGAAGCTTTCTTT
. | . | TRBJ1-2 | TRBV5-6 | CASSPIGGQLNYGYTF | TGTGCCAGCAGCCCCATAGGAGGGCAGTTGAACTATGGCTACACCTTC
. | . | TRBJ2-7 | TRBV18 | CASSPTGQHYEQYF | TGTGCCAGCTCACCAACAGGTCAACACTACGAGCAGTACTTC
TRBD1 | . | TRBJ1-1 | TRBV4-2 | CASSQEVTGLGTEAFF | TGTGCCAGCAGCCAAGAGGTGACAGGGTTGGGGACTGAAGCTTTCTTT
. | . | TRBJ1-3 | TRBV11-2 | CASSLTFGSGNTIYF | TGTGCCAGCAGCTTGACTTTTGGCTCTGGAAACACCATATATTTT
. | . | TRBJ1-2 | TRBV3-1/TRBV3-2 | CASSQALTGQHGYTF | TGTGCCAGCAGCCAAGCGCTGACAGGACAGCATGGCTACACCTTC
TRBD2 | . | TRBJ2-5 | TRBV20-1 | CSASDSLAGGQETQYF | TGCAGTGCTAGTGACTCCCTAGCGGGGGGTCAAGAGACCCAGTACTTC
. | . | TRBJ1-5 | TRBV2 | CASSESSGTGVNQPQHF | TGTGCCAGCAGTGAATCCTCCGGGACGGGGGTCAATCAGCCCCAGCATTTT
. | . | TRBJ2-7 | TRBV5-4 | CASSPGAAGVEQYF | TGTGCCAGCAGCCCGGGCGCGGCCGGGGTGGAGCAGTACTTC
TRBD1 | . | TRBJ2-5 | TRBV5-1 | CASSSQGGQETQYF | TGCGCCAGCAGCTCACAGGGGGGACAAGAGACCCAGTACTTC
TRBD1 | . | TRBJ1-4 | TRBV28 | CASRRQGRGEKLFF | TGTGCCAGCAGGCGACAGGGGCGAGGTGAAAAACTGTTTTTT
. | . | TRBJ2-3 | TRBV6-6 | CASSPLRGSTDTQYF | TGTGCCAGCAGCCCCCTCCGGGGGAGCACAGATACGCAGTATTTT
. | . | TRBJ2-1 | TRBV24-1 | CATSQAGAREQFF | TGTGCCACCAGCCAGGCAGGCGCGCGTGAGCAGTTCTTC
TRBD1 | . | TRBJ2-1 | TRBV10-2 | CASTGQGGYNEQFF | TGCGCCAGCACTGGACAGGGGGGGTACAATGAGCAGTTCTTC
. | . | TRBJ1-5 | TRBV5-6 | CASSISLGSANQPQHF | TGTGCCAGCAGCATTTCTTTGGGCAGTGCCAATCAGCCCCAGCATTTT
. | . | TRBJ1-5 | TRBV27 | CASSTGLSNQPQHF | TGTGCCAGCAGTACAGGGCTAAGCAATCAGCCCCAGCATTTT
. | . | TRBJ1-2 | TRBV18 | CASSPLSGRSNYGYTF | TGTGCCAGCTCACCACTAAGCGGACGGTCTAACTATGGCTACACCTTC
TRBD2 | . | TRBJ2-5 | TRBV6-5 | CAGRTSGGVETQYF | TGTGCCGGACGGACTAGCGGGGGGGTGGAGACCCAGTACTTC
TRBD2 | . | TRBJ2-3 | TRBV9 | CASSSSGGFADTQYF | TGTGCCAGCAGCTCCAGCGGGGGGTTCGCAGATACGCAGTATTTT
TRBD1 | . | TRBJ2-3 | TRBV5-1 | CASSPLRGRTDTQYF | TGCGCCAGCAGCCCCCTAAGGGGGCGGACAGATACGCAGTATTTT